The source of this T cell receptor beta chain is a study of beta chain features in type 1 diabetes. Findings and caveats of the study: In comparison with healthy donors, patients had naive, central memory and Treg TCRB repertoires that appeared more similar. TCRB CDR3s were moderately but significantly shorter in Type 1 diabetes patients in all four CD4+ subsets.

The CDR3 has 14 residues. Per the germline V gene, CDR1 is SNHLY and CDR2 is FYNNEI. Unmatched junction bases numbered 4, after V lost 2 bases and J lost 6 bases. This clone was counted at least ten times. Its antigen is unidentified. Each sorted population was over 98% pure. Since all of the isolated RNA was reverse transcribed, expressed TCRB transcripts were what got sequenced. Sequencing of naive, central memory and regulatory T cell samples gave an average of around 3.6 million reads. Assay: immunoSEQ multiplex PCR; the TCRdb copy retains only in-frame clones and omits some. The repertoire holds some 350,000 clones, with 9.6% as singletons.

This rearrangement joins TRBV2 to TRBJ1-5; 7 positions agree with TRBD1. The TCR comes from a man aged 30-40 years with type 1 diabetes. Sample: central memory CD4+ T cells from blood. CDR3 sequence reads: CASSENRGTQPQHF. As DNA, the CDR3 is TGTGCCAGCAGTGAAAACAGGGGAACTCAGCCCCAGCATTTT. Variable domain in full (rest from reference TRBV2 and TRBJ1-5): EPEVTQTPSHQVTQMGQEVILRCVPISNHLYFYWYRQILGQKVEFLVSFYNNEISEKSEIFDDQFSVERPDGSNFTLKIRSTKLEDSAMYFCASSENRGTQPQHFGDGTRLSIL.